The 7 T cell receptor beta chains below all came from one sample that was sequenced in a study of cytomegalovirus exposure and HLA in healthy donors. 13 Jbeta primers and 60 Vbeta primers were used for the PCR. The assay was immunoSEQ multiplex PCR, and TCRdb's table has in-frame clones only and misses some. The data contain a few hundred thousand clones, approximately 80% of them singletons. The specimen sequenced was PBMCs. Receptors were obtained from a man aged 25-45 years in good health and CMV-seronegative.

The CDR3 DNA is TGTGCCAGTAGGACCAGGGGCCCAGAAGCTTTCTTT. Protein product: CASRTRGPEAFF. The chain recombines TRBV19 with TRBJ1-1; possibly TRBD1 for D (6 bases). Trimming shortened V by 6 bases and J by 8 bases, and 13 bases separated the two germline ends. Germline values: CDR1 LNHDA, CDR2 SQIVND (reference sequence). This CDR3 comprises 12 residues.

This clone was detected only a few times. V gene TRBV25-1 combines with J gene TRBJ2-7, with a possible D match to TRBD2 (5 bases). CDR1 and CDR2 from the germline V gene are MGHDK and SYGVNS. The CDR3 is 13 residues long. With 9 bases removed from V and 3 bases from J, the gap between germline ends came to 15 bases. For the CDR3, the DNA is TGTGCCAGTGAAAGAGGGAATAGCTACGAGCAGTACTTC. Translation: CASERGNSYEQYF.

The V and J genes are TRBV6-6 and TRBJ1-2, with 10 bases that match TRBD1. V lost 7 bases and J lost 4; bases outside the gene matches: 12. CDR1 is MNHNY and CDR2 is SVGAGI in the germline V gene (reference sequence). The CDR3 runs 16 residues. CDR3 amino acids: CASTTTGGAFPYGYTF. CDR3 in DNA: TGTGCCAGCACCACGACAGGGGGCGCGTTTCCCTATGGCTACACCTTC.

The chain uses TRBV5-1 and TRBJ1-4; TRBD1 agrees at 9 bases. Per the germline V gene, CDR1 is SGHRS and CDR2 is YFSETQ. V was pared by 4 bases and J by 7 bases, with 8 bases of the junction left unmatched. The CDR3 is made up of 15 amino acids. The CDR3 DNA follows: TGCGCCAGCAGCAGACAGGGGGTCCTTGGTGAAAAACTGTTTTTT. It codes for CASSRQGVLGEKLFF.

The chain uses TRBV5-1 and TRBJ2-2; D remains ambiguous. CDR1 is SGHRS and CDR2 is YFSETQ in the germline V gene. Trimming pared 4 bases from V and 5 bases from J, leaving 6 bases between. CDR3 size: 12 residues. The CDR3: CASSRETGELFF. CDR3 bases: TGCGCCAGCAGCCGTGAGACCGGGGAGCTGTTTTTT.

The rearrangement links TRBV28 to TRBJ1-2; 7 bases are a match to TRBD1. The CDR3 has 14 amino acids. V lost 9 bases and J lost 6; bases outside the gene matches: 13. The V gene's germline CDR1 is MDHEN and CDR2 SYDVKM. The CDR3 spells CASGAGRQGDGYTF. DNA for the CDR3: TGTGCCAGTGGGGCGGGTAGACAGGGAGATGGCTACACCTTC.

The chain carries TRBV6-1 and TRBJ1-5, with D perhaps matching TRBD1 (6 bases). Germline CDR1 MNHNS, CDR2 SASEGT. The CDR3 runs 16 residues. Trimming pared 1 base from V and 2 bases from J, leaving 12 bases between. This chain's CDR3 is CASSEVSGGGNQPQHF. As DNA, the CDR3 is TGTGCCAGCAGTGAAGTATCTGGGGGCGGCAATCAGCCCCAGCATTTT.